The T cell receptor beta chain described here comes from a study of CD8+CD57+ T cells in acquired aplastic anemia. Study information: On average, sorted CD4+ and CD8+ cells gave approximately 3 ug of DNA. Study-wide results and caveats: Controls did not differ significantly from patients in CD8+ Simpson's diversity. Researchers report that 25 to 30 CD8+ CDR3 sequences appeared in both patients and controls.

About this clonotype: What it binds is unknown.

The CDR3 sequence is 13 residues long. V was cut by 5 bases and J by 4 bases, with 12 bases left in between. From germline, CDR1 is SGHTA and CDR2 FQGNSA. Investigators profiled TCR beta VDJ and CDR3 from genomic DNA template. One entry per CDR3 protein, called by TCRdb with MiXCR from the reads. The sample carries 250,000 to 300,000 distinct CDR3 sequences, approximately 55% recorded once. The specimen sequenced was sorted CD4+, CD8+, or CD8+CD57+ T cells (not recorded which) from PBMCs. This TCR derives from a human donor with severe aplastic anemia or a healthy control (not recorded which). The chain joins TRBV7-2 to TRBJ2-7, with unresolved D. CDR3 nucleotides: TGTGCCAGCAGCCAACCCCGCGGATACGAGCAGTACTTC. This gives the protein CASSQPRGYEQYF.